Each of the 17 T cell receptor beta chains below was sequenced from the same sample in a study of blood T cell repertoires in COVID-19. Clones were read by immunoSEQ multiplex PCR, and TCRdb kept only the in-frame ones, dropping some. Of just over 70,000 clones in the sample, around 80% are singletons; the top ten hold about 20%. Sequenced: peripheral blood. The receptors stem from a man aged 70-80 years who had recovered from COVID-19.

The chain links TRBV11-3 to TRBJ1-6, with TRBD1 matching 7 bases. The V gene end was trimmed by 7 bases and the J gene end by 4 bases; junction bases not matched to a gene: 7. Germline CDR1 is SGHNT and CDR2 is YENEEA. CDR3 size: 15 residues. CDR3 sequence reads: CASTLRQGYNSPLHF. CDR3 DNA: TGTGCCAGCACCCTCCGACAGGGTTATAATTCACCCCTCCACTTT.

The chain is built from TRBV3-1 (or the pseudogene TRBV3-2) and TRBJ2-2; D gene unclear. Germline V gives CDR1 LGHDT, CDR2 YNNKEL (reference sequence). V was trimmed by 5 bases and J by 4 bases, leaving 5 bases between them. This CDR3 is 12 amino acids long. The CDR3 region has the DNA TGTGCCAGCAGCTACAGCACCGGGGAGCTGTTTTTT. It specifies CASSYSTGELFF.

The chain couples TRBV6-5 to TRBJ1-6; 8 bases are shared with TRBD1. The V gene's germline CDR1 is MNHEY and CDR2 SVGAGI. Trimming removed 2 bases from V and 7 bases from J; junction bases left unmatched: 7. The CDR3 has 16 amino acids. The CDR3 spells CASSYDRTGKNSPLHF. As DNA, the CDR3 is TGTGCCAGCAGTTACGACCGGACAGGGAAGAATTCACCCCTCCACTTT.

The V gene is TRBV3-1 (or the pseudogene TRBV3-2), the J gene TRBJ1-2; TRBD1 agrees at 8 bases. There are 13 residues in the CDR3. The trim removed 8 bases at V and 6 bases at J, leaving 8 bases unmatched. Germline V gene sequence: CDR1 LGHDT, CDR2 YNNKEL (reference sequence). CDR3: CASRDRGLNGYTF. The CDR3 DNA follows: TGTGCCAGCCGCGACAGGGGCCTCAATGGCTACACCTTC.

The V and J genes are TRBV11-3 and TRBJ2-7, with D perhaps matching TRBD2 (6 bases). This CDR3 contains 14 residues. Germline loops: CDR1 SGHNT, CDR2 YENEEA. V was cut by 5 bases and J by 1 base, with 12 bases left in between. CDR3: CASSPLAESYEQYF. CDR3 nucleotides: TGTGCCAGCAGCCCCTTAGCGGAGTCCTACGAGCAGTACTTC.

This chain joins TRBV30 and TRBJ1-2; 11 bases are shared with TRBD1. Trimming at V came to 2 bases and at J to 5 bases, leaving 4 bases not matched to a gene. This CDR3 region has 14 residues. Germline CDR1 reads GTSNPN; CDR2 reads SVGIG (reference sequence). The CDR3 protein is CAWSRDRGAYGYTF. The CDR3 nucleotides are TGTGCCTGGAGTCGGGACAGGGGGGCGTATGGCTACACCTTC.

This clone was picked up one time. The rearrangement uses TRBV5-8 and TRBJ2-7; TRBD2 agrees at 7 bases. Germline CDR1 and CDR2: SGHTS and YDEGEE. The V gene end was trimmed by 4 bases and the J gene end by 6 bases; junction bases not matched to a gene: 7. The CDR3 length is 13 residues. DNA for the CDR3: TGTGCCAGCAGCCCGGGGGGTTCTCTCGAGCAGTACTTC. Its translation: CASSPGGSLEQYF.

The chain has TRBV11-2 and TRBJ2-2; D is possibly TRBD2 (6 bases). The V and J ends lost 5 bases and 6 bases respectively, with 22 bases between them. The CDR3 has 17 residues. CDR1 is SGHAT, CDR2 FQNNGV, per germline. The CDR3 sequence: CASSLITGGVMAGELFF. The CDR3 DNA sequence: TGTGCCAGCAGCCTCATAACTGGCGGGGTCATGGCCGGGGAGCTGTTTTTT.

As DNA, the CDR3 is TGTGCCAGCAGCTTAATACAGGACAGCTACGAGCAGTACTTC. As protein: CASSLIQDSYEQYF. J is TRBJ2-7 and V is TRBV7-9, with D tentatively TRBD1 (6 bases). V was pared by 2 bases and J by 3 bases, with 11 bases between. This CDR3 contains 14 residues. CDR1 is SEHNR, CDR2 FQNEAQ, per germline (reference sequence).

The J gene is TRBJ1-2, the V gene TRBV19, with 8 bases matching TRBD1. CDR1 is LNHDA, CDR2 SQIVND, per germline (reference sequence). V lost 3 bases, J lost 5 bases, and 5 bases stayed unmatched. The CDR3 sequence is 14 residues long. CDR3 DNA: TGTGCCAGTAGTATTAGGGGACAGGCTTATGGCTACACCTTC. Amino acid sequence: CASSIRGQAYGYTF.

The chain recombines TRBV5-1 with TRBJ2-7, with D perhaps TRBD1 (5 bases). In germline, CDR1 is SGHRS, CDR2 YFSETQ. This CDR3 is built from 15 residues. Trimming removed 3 bases at V and 2 bases at J, with 15 bases between. The CDR3 nucleotides read TGCGCCAGCAGCTCCAGACCAGGGAATGCCTACGAGCAGTACTTC. The encoded protein is CASSSRPGNAYEQYF.

The CDR3 is CAISARQGAGTEAFF. The CDR3, as DNA: TGTGCCATCAGTGCCCGGCAAGGGGCGGGGACTGAAGCTTTCTTT. The V call is TRBV10-3, the J call TRBJ1-1, with D maybe TRBD1 (5 bases). The CDR3 totals 15 residues. The V end lost 4 bases, the J end lost 5 bases, and 17 bases lay between the germline ends. CDR1 is ENHRY, CDR2 SYGVKD, per germline.

The J gene is TRBJ1-1, the V gene TRBV9; TRBD1 agrees at 7 bases. Germline V CDR1 and CDR2: SGDLS, YYNGEE. J was trimmed by 3 bases and V by 3 bases; bases with no gene match: 11. This CDR3 spans 16 amino acids. In DNA, the CDR3 is TGTGCCAGCAGCGCCCGGACAGGACGGCGTGACACTGAAGCTTTCTTT. As protein: CASSARTGRRDTEAFF.

The chain carries TRBV27 and TRBJ1-6, with TRBD1 matching over 7 bases. Germline assignment: CDR1 MNHEY and CDR2 SMNVEV (reference sequence). V was clipped by 0 bases and J by 9 bases; unmatched bases: 2. The CDR3 sequence is 14 residues long. The CDR3 is CASSLSTGFSPLHF. The CDR3 DNA is TGTGCCAGCAGTTTATCGACAGGGTTTTCACCCCTCCACTTT.

V is TRBV28 and J is TRBJ2-7; 7 bases agree with TRBD1. Trimming removed 5 bases from V and 3 bases from J; junction bases left unmatched: 10. CDR3 size: 15 residues. CDR1 and CDR2 from the germline V gene are MDHEN and SYDVKM. CDR3 amino acids: CASSPTGTEGYEQYF. CDR3 DNA: TGTGCCAGCAGTCCAACCGGGACAGAGGGCTACGAGCAGTACTTC.

The rearrangement uses TRBV19 and TRBJ1-2; no firm D call. The CDR3 covers 15 residues. Looked up from germline, CDR1 is LNHDA and CDR2 is SQIVND (reference sequence). The V end lost 2 bases, the J end lost 0 bases, and 10 bases lay between the germline ends. The CDR3 nucleotides read TGTGCCAGTAGTATAATTCAGGTAGCTAACTATGGCTACACCTTC. Translation: CASSIIQVANYGYTF. Complete variable domain (other parts from reference TRBV19 and TRBJ1-2): DGGITQSPKYLFRKEGQNVTLSCEQNLNHDAMYWYRQDPGQGLRLIYYSQIVNDFQKGDIAEGYSVSREKKESFPLTVTSAQKNPTAFYLCASSIIQVANYGYTFGSGTRLTVV.

This chain uses TRBV7-2 with TRBJ2-7; D is ambiguous. The CDR3 length is 13 residues. V lost 5 bases and J 2 bases, leaving 10 bases between the germline ends. Germline CDR1 SGHTA, CDR2 FQGNSA. The CDR3 region is CASSQAIPYEQYF. The CDR3 DNA sequence: TGTGCCAGCAGCCAAGCCATTCCCTACGAGCAGTACTTC.